This T cell receptor beta chain is drawn from a study of blood T cells in healthy people across ages. Study-level points and caveats: Strongly correlated with naive T cell percentage was TCR beta diversity. Possibly confounding the expanded clonotype changes was the fact that donor CMV status was unknown.

This clonotype was picked up a small number of times. Its target is unknown. The CDR3 runs 16 residues. The germline V gene encodes CDR1 SGHRS and CDR2 YFSETQ. V lost 3 bases and J lost 6, with 19 bases in between. A sample-barcoded 5' primer and a J-beta primer mix were used in a second PCR of roughly 7 to 11 cycles. Paired-end reads containing CDR3 totaled no fewer than 3 million for each sample. TCRdb independently ran MiXCR on the 5' RACE reads; one entry per CDR3 protein. The sample has approximately 2,000,000 distinct CDR3 sequences; around 40% are singletons. The clonotype originates from a human donor in good health. Sample: blood. The J gene is TRBJ1-5, the V gene TRBV5-1; D is possibly TRBD1 (5 bases). CDR3 protein: CASSWEGIGAGQPQHF. The CDR3 region has the DNA TGCGCCAGCAGCTGGGAAGGTATCGGGGCGGGTCAGCCCCAGCATTTT.